The next 3 T cell receptor beta chains were all read from a single sample in a study of neurological immune-mediated disorders. As to time point: longitudinal time-point 3. TCRdb called the 5' RACE reads again in MiXCR, with one record for every CDR3 protein. The table includes 40,000 or so distinct CDR3 sequences, approximately 13% detected once. Specimen: PBMCs. These receptor sequences come from a man aged 25 to 40 in good health.

This clonotype appeared many times. The chain recombines TRBV6-6 with TRBJ2-7; D unclear. The CDR3 sequence is 13 residues long. Looked up from germline, CDR1 is MNHNY and CDR2 is SVGAGI (reference sequence). The V gene lost 2 bases and the J gene lost 2 bases, with 7 bases spanning the gap. CDR3 in DNA: TGTGCCAGCAGTTACGGTCTCACCTACGAGCAGTACTTC. This encodes CASSYGLTYEQYF.

The rearrangement uses TRBV10-2 and TRBJ2-2; weak D call: TRBD2 (5 bases). V lost 4 bases and J lost 6, with 15 bases in between. The CDR3 length is 15 residues. CDR1 is WSHSY, CDR2 SAAADI, per germline. The CDR3 loop is CASSGWGEVPGELFF. CDR3 DNA sequence: TGCGCCAGCAGTGGATGGGGAGAAGTACCCGGGGAGCTGTTTTTT.

This clonotype was picked up many times. The chain has TRBV27 and TRBJ1-2; a weak D match, TRBD1 (6 bases). Germline loops: CDR1 MNHEY, CDR2 SMNVEV (reference sequence). This CDR3 is built from 15 residues. The V gene lost 5 bases and the J gene lost 4 bases, with 17 bases spanning the gap. DNA of the CDR3: TGTGCCAGCAGTCCCGTTCAGGGACATATCTATGGCTACACCTTC. Amino acids: CASSPVQGHIYGYTF.